Listed here is a single TCR beta chain. Its antigen remains unknown. Repertoires were generated with immunoSEQ multiplex PCR, while TCRdb's copy carries only in-frame clones and drops some. The sample lists a few hundred thousand clones; roughly 90% were seen once. V gave up 0 bases and J gave up 2 bases, with 15 bases separating them. CDR3 length: 18 residues. Germline values: CDR1 SGDLS, CDR2 YYNGEE. This entry comes from a study of cytomegalovirus exposure and HLA in healthy donors. Overall study findings and caveats: Subsequent analysis found a tendency for first-cohort TCR clusters to co-occur within the 95 to 150 validation repertoires. It was approximately 150 TCR beta chains that were listed as cytomegalovirus-associated.

The sample was PBMCs. This TCR was sampled from a man aged 25 to 40 in good health and CMV-seronegative. The chain carries TRBV9 and TRBJ2-6; D perhaps matches TRBD1 (5 bases). In DNA form, the CDR3 reads TGTGCCAGCAGCGTAGTAGGACATCTTGGGACTGGGGCCAACGTCCTGACTTTC. It codes for CASSVVGHLGTGANVLTF.